The 4 T cell receptor beta chains reported below all come from one sample, sequenced in a study of CD8+CD57+ T cells in acquired aplastic anemia. It was genomic DNA that served as the template for profiling TCR beta VDJ and CDR3. One entry per CDR3 protein results from TCRdb running MiXCR on the reads. The sample records tens of thousands of distinct CDR3 sequences, 68% being singletons. Sequenced: sorted CD4+, CD8+, or CD8+CD57+ T cells (not recorded which) from PBMCs. These receptors came from a human donor in good health, serving as a control.

The CDR3 coding sequence is TGCGCCAGCAGCTTGGCCCAGGGTGACTATGGCTACACCTTC. Translation: CASSLAQGDYGYTF. The chain carries TRBV4-3 and TRBJ1-2, with TRBD1 as a possible D gene (5 bases). Germline V lookup: CDR1 LGHNA, CDR2 YSLEER. V shed 5 bases and J shed 3 bases, with 13 bases lying between them. CDR3 length: 14 residues.

The chain joins TRBV19 to TRBJ2-5; the match to TRBD2 covers 11 bases. CDR1 is LNHDA and CDR2 is SQIVND in the germline V gene (reference sequence). V dropped 5 bases and J dropped 3; count of bases not matched to a gene: 5. The CDR3 length is 15 residues. Written as DNA, the CDR3 is TGTGCCAGTAGTTTCGGGACTAGCGGAAAAGAGACCCAGTACTTC. Encoded protein: CASSFGTSGKETQYF.

This clonotype was detected ten times or more. This chain links TRBV2 with TRBJ1-2; D may be TRBD1 (6 bases). V lost 6 bases and J lost 8, with 22 bases in between. The germline CDR1 and CDR2 sequences are SNHLY and FYNNEI. The CDR3 length is 15 residues. CDR3 loop: CASSTPPTGRGGYTF. CDR3 DNA: TGTGCCAGCAGCACTCCCCCTACAGGGAGAGGCGGCTACACCTTC.

This rearrangement joins TRBV4-3 to TRBJ2-1, with 7 bases identical to TRBD2. Germline values: CDR1 LGHNA, CDR2 YSLEER. This CDR3 spans 16 amino acids. The junction had 11 bases not matched to a gene; V was cut back by 3 bases and J by 6 bases. CDR3 DNA: TGCGCCAGCAGCCAGATAGGACTAGTGGGGGGCAATGAGCAGTTCTTC. Residues: CASSQIGLVGGNEQFF.